Listed below are T cell receptor beta chains from one sample, sequenced in a study of CD8+ T cells in alopecia areata. Measured with immunoSEQ multiplex PCR; TCRdb has only the in-frame clones, and not every one. In the table there are more than 150,000 clones, approximately 59% of which are singletons. Here the sequenced sample was CD4+ T cells sorted from blood, taken at week 0. The receptors stem from a human donor with alopecia areata. Both conserved end residues are part of each CDR3. D genes are given only for firm matches. A row's size may be missing; if present it is once, few, many or a size class.

j_call cdr3_length clone_size v_call d_call cdr3_aa cdr3_nt
TRBJ1-5 15 - TRBV19 - CASSIRVDSNQPQHF TGTGCCAGTAGTATACGGGTCGATAGCAATCAGCCCCAGCATTTT
TRBJ2-2 15 few TRBV14 - CASSRQVRNTGELFF TGTGCCAGCAGCCGACAGGTCCGGAACACCGGGGAGCTGTTTTTT
TRBJ2-7 13 few TRBV29-1 - CSVGDRSGYEQYF TGCAGCGTTGGAGACCGTTCAGGCTACGAGCAGTACTTC
TRBJ1-6 13 once TRBV2 - CASSEDRVSPLHF TGTGCCAGCAGTGAAGACAGGGTTTCACCCCTCCACTTT
TRBJ1-2 14 many TRBV6-1 - CASSEGGPVYGYTF TGTGCCAGCAGTGAAGGGGGGCCGGTCTATGGCTACACCTTC
TRBJ2-3 12 - TRBV6-1 - CASSDFTDTQYF TGTGCCAGCAGTGACTTCACAGATACGCAGTATTTT
TRBJ1-1 11 - TRBV20-1 - CSAAPQMGAFF TGCAGTGCTGCGCCCCAAATGGGAGCTTTCTTT
TRBJ2-5 14 - TRBV5-1 - CASSLERTAETQYF TGCGCCAGCAGCTTGGAACGGACAGCGGAGACCCAGTACTTC
TRBJ2-5 11 few TRBV4-1 - CASSQEETQYF TGCGCCAGCAGCCAAGAGGAGACCCAGTACTTC
TRBJ1-5 14 - TRBV30 - CAWKGPGVYQPQHF TGTGCCTGGAAAGGACCAGGGGTATATCAGCCCCAGCATTTT
TRBJ2-5 14 - TRBV7-7 - CASSPGGGMETQYF TGTGCTAGCAGCCCCGGCGGAGGAATGGAGACCCAGTACTTC
TRBJ1-2 15 - TRBV10-3 - CAISEGLGQNYGYTF TGTGCCATCAGTGAGGGTCTAGGACAGAACTATGGCTACACCTTC
TRBJ2-7 13 few TRBV29-1 - CSVSRGGTYEQYF TGCAGCGTTTCCCGCGGAGGGACCTACGAGCAGTACTTC
TRBJ2-7 12 few TRBV27 - CASSTGGYEQYF TGTGCCAGCTCAACCGGAGGATATGAGCAGTACTTC
TRBJ1-6 16 - TRBV19 - CASTPTGGGPNSPLHF TGTGCCAGTACCCCAACGGGGGGGGGCCCGAATTCACCCCTCCACTTT
TRBJ2-7 12 - TRBV30 - CAWRSGHLGQYF TGTGCCTGGCGTTCGGGACACCTAGGGCAGTACTTC
TRBJ1-2 16 few TRBV19 - CASSTRPDGGSYGYTF TGTGCCAGTAGTACCCGCCCGGACGGAGGGAGCTATGGCTACACCTTC
TRBJ1-6 16 many TRBV4-1 - CASSQDPTGPRWSLHF TGCGCCAGCAGCCAAGATCCCACAGGCCCGCGGTGGTCCCTCCACTTT
TRBJ2-7 12 once TRBV7-2 - CASSLVIYEQYF TGTGCCAGCAGCTTAGTGATCTACGAGCAGTACTTC
TRBJ2-3 12 once TRBV7-2 TRBD2 CASSFTGGPPFW TGTGCCAGCAGCTTTACGGGGGGGCCTCCATTTTGG
TRBJ1-5 15 - TRBV10-3 - CAISERAVINQPQHF TGTGCCATCAGTGAGCGGGCAGTGATCAATCAGCCCCAGCATTTT
TRBJ2-4 16 few TRBV5-6 TRBD2 CASSQKLGGIQNIQYF TGTGCCAGCAGCCAAAAACTCGGGGGGATACAAAACATTCAGTACTTC
TRBJ1-2 15 - TRBV15 TRBD1 CATSIPGQGGYGYTF TGTGCCACCAGCATCCCGGGACAGGGAGGCTATGGCTACACCTTC
TRBJ2-7 14 - TRBV14 TRBD2 CASSVLAGDYEQYF TGTGCCAGCAGCGTACTAGCGGGGGATTACGAGCAGTACTTC
TRBJ2-7 13 - TRBV6-5 - CASRDPGKSEQYF TGTGCCAGCAGGGACCCAGGGAAGTCCGAGCAGTACTTC
TRBJ1-1 11 - TRBV6-1 - CASSEWGEAFF TGTGCCAGCAGTGAGTGGGGTGAAGCTTTCTTT
TRBJ2-5 15 - TRBV30 TRBD1 CAWSGGAGGAGTQYF TGTGCCTGGAGTGGGGGGGCAGGGGGCGCGGGGACCCAGTACTTC
TRBJ2-1 15 - TRBV2 TRBD1 CASTKDRMSYNEQFF TGTGCCAGCACTAAGGACAGGATGTCATACAATGAGCAGTTCTTC
TRBJ2-7 12 - TRBV7-9 - CASSPTAYEQYF TGTGCCAGCAGCCCAACGGCCTACGAGCAGTACTTC
TRBJ1-1 16 - TRBV7-9 - CASSEGFLRTEREAFF TGTGCCAGCAGCGAGGGTTTTCTTAGGACGGAACGTGAAGCTTTCTTT
TRBJ1-1 16 - TRBV6-6 - CASSYMDSGGNGEAFF TGTGCCAGCAGTTACATGGACTCCGGGGGGAACGGTGAAGCTTTCTTT
TRBJ1-1 13 few TRBV29-1 - CSVLPRFGTEAFF TGCAGCGTTCTTCCCCGTTTTGGGACTGAAGCTTTCTTT
TRBJ1-2 14 few TRBV14 - CASSQAAGASGYTF TGTGCCAGCAGCCAAGCTGCGGGGGCCTCTGGCTACACCTTC
TRBJ1-2 16 - TRBV6-5 - CASSYSTTPRDYGYTF TGTGCCAGCAGTTACTCTACTACCCCCAGGGACTACGGCTACACCTTC
TRBJ1-1 13 - TRBV29-1 - CSVEGRMNTEAFF TGCAGCGTTGAGGGCAGGATGAACACTGAAGCTTTCTTT
TRBJ1-1 14 - TRBV4-1 TRBD1 CASSQLLRTGGAFF TGCGCCAGCAGCCAATTATTAAGGACAGGGGGAGCTTTCTTT
TRBJ1-4 15 few TRBV2 - CASSDGGATNEKLFF TGTGCCAGCAGTGATGGAGGAGCAACTAATGAAAAACTGTTTTTT
TRBJ1-2 14 - TRBV30 TRBD1 CAWRPGQESYGYTF TGTGCCTGGAGGCCGGGACAGGAGAGCTATGGCTACACCTTC
TRBJ2-2 14 - TRBV2 - CASSEDGYTGELFF TGTGCCAGCAGTGAAGACGGGTACACCGGGGAGCTGTTTTTT
TRBJ2-7 14 - TRBV9 TRBD2 CASSARTSSYEQYF TGTGCCAGCAGCGCCCGGACTAGCAGCTACGAGCAGTACTTC